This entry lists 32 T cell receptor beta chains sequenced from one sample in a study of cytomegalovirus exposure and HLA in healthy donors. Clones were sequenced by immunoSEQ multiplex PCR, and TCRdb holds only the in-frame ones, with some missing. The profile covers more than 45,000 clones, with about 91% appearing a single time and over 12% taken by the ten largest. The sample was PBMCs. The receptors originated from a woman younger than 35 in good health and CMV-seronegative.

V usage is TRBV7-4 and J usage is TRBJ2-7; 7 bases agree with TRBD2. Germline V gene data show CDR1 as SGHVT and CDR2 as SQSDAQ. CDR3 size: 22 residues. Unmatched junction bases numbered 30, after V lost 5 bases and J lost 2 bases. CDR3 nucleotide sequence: TGTGCCAGCAGCCCCGAACTCCGGGACTACTACGACCGATTGGGGTTGACCTACGAGCAGTACTTC. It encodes CASSPELRDYYDRLGLTYEQYF.

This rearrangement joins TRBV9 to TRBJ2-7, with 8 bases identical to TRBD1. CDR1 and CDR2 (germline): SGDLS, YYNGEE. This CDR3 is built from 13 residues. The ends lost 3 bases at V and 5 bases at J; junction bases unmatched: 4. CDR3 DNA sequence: TGTGCCAGCAGCGCGTTGACAGGGGACGAGCAGTACTTC. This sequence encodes CASSALTGDEQYF.

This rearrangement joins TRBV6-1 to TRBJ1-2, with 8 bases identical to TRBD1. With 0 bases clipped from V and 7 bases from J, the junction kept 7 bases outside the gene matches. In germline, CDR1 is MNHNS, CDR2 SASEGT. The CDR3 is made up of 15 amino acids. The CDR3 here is CASSEARQGAAGYTF. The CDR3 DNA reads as TGTGCCAGCAGTGAAGCGCGTCAGGGGGCGGCTGGCTACACCTTC.

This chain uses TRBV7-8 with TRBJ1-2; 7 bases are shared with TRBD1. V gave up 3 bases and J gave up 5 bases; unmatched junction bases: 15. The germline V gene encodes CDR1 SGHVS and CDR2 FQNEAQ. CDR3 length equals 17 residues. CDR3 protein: CASSFGAARGSFYGYTF. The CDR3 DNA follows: TGTGCCAGCAGCTTTGGTGCCGCCAGGGGGTCTTTTTATGGCTACACCTTC. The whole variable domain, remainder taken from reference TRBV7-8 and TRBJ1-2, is GAGVSQSPRYKVAKRGQDVALRCDPISGHVSLFWYQQALGQGPEFLTYFQNEAQLDKSGLPSDRFFAERPEGSVSTLKIQRTQQEDSAVYLCASSFGAARGSFYGYTFGSGTRLTVV.

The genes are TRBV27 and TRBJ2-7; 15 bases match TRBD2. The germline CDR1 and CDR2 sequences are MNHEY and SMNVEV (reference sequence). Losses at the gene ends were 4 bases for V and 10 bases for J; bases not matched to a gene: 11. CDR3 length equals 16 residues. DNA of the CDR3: TGTGCCAGCAGTTCTCCGCCGGGACTAGCGGGAGGCATCCAGTACTTC. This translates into CASSSPPGLAGGIQYF.

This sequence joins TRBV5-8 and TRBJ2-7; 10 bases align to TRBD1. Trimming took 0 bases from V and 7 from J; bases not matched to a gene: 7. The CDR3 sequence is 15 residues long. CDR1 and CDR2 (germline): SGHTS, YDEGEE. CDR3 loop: CASSLVDRGLSEQYF. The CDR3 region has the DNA TGTGCCAGCAGCTTGGTCGACAGGGGGCTGAGTGAGCAGTACTTC.

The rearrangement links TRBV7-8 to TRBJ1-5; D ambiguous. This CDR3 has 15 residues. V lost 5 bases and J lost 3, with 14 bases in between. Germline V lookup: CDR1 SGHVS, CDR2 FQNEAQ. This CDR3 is CASSPGFFVNQPQHF. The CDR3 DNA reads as TGTGCCAGCAGCCCGGGATTTTTTGTCAATCAGCCCCAGCATTTT.

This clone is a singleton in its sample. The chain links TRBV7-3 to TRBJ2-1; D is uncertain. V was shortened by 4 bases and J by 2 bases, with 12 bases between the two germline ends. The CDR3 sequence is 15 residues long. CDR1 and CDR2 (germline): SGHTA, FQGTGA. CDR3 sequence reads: CASSSSGQPYNEQFF. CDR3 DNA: TGTGCCAGCAGCTCCTCGGGTCAGCCCTACAATGAGCAGTTCTTC.

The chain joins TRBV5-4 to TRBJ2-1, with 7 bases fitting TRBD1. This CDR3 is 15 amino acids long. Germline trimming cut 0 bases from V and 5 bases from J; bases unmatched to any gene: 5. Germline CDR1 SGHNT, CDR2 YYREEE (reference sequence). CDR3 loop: CASSLVRQGDNEQFF. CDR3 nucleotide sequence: TGTGCCAGCAGCTTGGTTCGACAGGGCGACAATGAGCAGTTCTTC.

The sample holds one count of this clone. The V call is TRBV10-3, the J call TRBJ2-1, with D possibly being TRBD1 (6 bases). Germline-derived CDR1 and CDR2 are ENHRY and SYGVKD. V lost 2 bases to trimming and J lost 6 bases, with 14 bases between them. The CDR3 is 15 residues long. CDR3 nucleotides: TGTGCCATCAGTGAGCCCGGACAGACAGGCAATGAGCAGTTCTTC. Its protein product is CAISEPGQTGNEQFF.

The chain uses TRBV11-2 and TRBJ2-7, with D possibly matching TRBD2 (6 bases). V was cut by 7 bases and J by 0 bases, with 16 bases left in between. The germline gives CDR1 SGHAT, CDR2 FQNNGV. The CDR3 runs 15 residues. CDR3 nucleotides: TGTGCCAGCATGCGACACGGTAGCGGCTCCTACGAGCAGTACTTC. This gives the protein CASMRHGSGSYEQYF.

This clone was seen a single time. CDR3 sequence reads: CASGIDRAYNEQFF. CDR3 in DNA: TGTGCCAGCGGAATAGACAGGGCCTACAATGAGCAGTTCTTC. The chain carries TRBV6-1 and TRBJ2-1; 7 bases agree with TRBD1. This CDR3 comprises 14 residues. J was trimmed by 2 bases and V by 8 bases; bases with no gene match: 6. Germline V gene sequence: CDR1 MNHNS, CDR2 SASEGT.

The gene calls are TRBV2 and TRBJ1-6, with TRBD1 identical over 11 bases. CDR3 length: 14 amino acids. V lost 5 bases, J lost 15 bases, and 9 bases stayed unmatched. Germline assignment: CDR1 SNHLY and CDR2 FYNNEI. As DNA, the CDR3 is TGTGCCAGCAGTCCCGGGACAGGGGGATTTCTCCTCCACTTT. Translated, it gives CASSPGTGGFLLHF.

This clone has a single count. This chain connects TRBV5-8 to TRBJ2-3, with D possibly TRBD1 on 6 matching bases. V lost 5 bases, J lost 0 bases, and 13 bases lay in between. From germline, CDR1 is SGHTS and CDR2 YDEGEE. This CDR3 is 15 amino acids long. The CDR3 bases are TGTGCCAGCAGTTCCGGGACAAAAAGCACAGATACGCAGTATTTT. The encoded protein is CASSSGTKSTDTQYF.

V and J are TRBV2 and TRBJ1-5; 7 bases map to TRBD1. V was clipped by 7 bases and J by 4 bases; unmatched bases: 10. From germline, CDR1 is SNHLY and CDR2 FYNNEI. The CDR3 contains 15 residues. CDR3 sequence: CASKETGDQNQPQHF. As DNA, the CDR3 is TGTGCCAGCAAAGAAACAGGGGATCAGAATCAGCCCCAGCATTTT.

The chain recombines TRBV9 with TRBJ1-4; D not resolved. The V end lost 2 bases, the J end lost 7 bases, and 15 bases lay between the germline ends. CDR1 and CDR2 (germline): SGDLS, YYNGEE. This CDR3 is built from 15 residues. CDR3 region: CASSVSPGQPEKLFF. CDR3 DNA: TGTGCCAGCAGCGTTTCCCCGGGTCAGCCTGAAAAACTGTTTTTT.

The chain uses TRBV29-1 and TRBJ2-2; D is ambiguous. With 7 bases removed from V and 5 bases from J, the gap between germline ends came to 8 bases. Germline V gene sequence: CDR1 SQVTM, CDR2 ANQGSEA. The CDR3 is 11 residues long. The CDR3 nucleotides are TGCAGCGGCACCAGGACCGGGGAGCTGTTTTTT. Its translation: CSGTRTGELFF.

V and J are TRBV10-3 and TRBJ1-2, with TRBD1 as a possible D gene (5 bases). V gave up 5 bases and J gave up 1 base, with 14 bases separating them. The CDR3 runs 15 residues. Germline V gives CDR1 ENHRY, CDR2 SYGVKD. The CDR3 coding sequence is TGTGCCATCAGTCTCGGGACTCGTGTTAACTATGGCTACACCTTC. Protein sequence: CAISLGTRVNYGYTF.

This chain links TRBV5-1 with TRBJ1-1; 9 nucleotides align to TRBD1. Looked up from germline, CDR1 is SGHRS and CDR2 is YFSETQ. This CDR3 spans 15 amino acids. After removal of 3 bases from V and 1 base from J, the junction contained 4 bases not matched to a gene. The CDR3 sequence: CASSSLGQGNTEAFF. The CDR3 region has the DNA TGCGCCAGCAGCTCCCTGGGACAGGGGAACACTGAAGCTTTCTTT.

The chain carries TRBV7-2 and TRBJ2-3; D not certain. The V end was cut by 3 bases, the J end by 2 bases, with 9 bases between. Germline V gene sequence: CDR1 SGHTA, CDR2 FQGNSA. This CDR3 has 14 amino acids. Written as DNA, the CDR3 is TGTGCCAGCAGCTTGGTCCCTAACACAGATACGCAGTATTTT. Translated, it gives CASSLVPNTDTQYF. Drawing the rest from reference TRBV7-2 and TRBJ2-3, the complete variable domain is GAGVSQSPSNKVTEKGKDVELRCDPISGHTALYWYRQSLGQGLEFLIYFQGNSAPDKSGLPSDRFSAERTGGSVSTLTIQRTQQEDSAVYLCASSLVPNTDTQYFGPGTRLTVL.

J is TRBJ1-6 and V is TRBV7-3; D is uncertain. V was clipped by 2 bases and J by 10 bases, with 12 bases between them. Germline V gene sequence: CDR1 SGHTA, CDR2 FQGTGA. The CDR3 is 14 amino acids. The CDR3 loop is CASSLGGVTSPLHF. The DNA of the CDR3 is TGTGCCAGCAGCTTAGGCGGGGTCACGTCACCCCTCCACTTT.

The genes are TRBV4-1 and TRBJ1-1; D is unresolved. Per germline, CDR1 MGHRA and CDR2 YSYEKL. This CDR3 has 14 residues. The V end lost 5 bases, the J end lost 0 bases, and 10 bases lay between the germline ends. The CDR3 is CASSSGRLNTEAFF. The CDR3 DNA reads TGCGCCAGCAGCAGCGGACGGCTGAACACTGAAGCTTTCTTT.

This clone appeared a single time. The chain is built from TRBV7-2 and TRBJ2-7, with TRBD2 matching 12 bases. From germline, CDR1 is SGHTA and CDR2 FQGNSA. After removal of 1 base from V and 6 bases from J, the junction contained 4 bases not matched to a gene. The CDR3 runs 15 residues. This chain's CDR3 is CASSLVLAGGGEQYF. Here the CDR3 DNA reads TGTGCCAGCAGCTTAGTTCTAGCGGGAGGGGGCGAGCAGTACTTC.

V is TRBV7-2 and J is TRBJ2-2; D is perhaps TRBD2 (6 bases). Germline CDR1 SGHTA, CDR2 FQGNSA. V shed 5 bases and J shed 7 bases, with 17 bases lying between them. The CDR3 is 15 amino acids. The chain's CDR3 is CASSLIMGGNGELFF. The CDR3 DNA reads TGTGCCAGCAGCCTTATAATGGGGGGAAACGGGGAGCTGTTTTTT.

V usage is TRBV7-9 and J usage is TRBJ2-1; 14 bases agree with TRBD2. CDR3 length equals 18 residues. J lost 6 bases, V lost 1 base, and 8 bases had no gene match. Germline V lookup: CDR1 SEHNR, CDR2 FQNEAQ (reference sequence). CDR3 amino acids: CASSLGGWGTSGSNEQFF. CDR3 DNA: TGTGCCAGCAGCTTAGGAGGTTGGGGGACTAGCGGGAGCAATGAGCAGTTCTTC.

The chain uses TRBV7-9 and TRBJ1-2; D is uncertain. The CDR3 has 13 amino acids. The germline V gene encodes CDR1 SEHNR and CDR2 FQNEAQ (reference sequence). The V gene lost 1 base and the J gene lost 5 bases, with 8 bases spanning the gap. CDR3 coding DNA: TGTGCCAGCAGCTTAGGCGGGGTGTATGGCTACACCTTC. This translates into CASSLGGVYGYTF. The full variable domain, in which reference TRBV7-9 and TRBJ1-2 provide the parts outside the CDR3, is DTGVSQNPRHKITKRGQNVTFRCDPISEHNRLYWYRQTLGQGPEFLTYFQNEAQLEKSRLLSDRFSAERPKGSFSTLEIQRTEQGDSAMYLCASSLGGVYGYTFGSGTRLTVV.

CDR3 sequence reads: CASSLSGGTVSYEQYF. The CDR3 DNA sequence: TGTGCCAGCAGTTTATCAGGCGGGACAGTTTCCTACGAGCAGTACTTC. The rearrangement links TRBV27 to TRBJ2-7; a possible D gene is TRBD1 (7 bases). Per the germline V gene, CDR1 is MNHEY and CDR2 is SMNVEV (reference sequence). The ends were cut back, 0 bases at V and 1 base at J, with 13 bases in the middle. The CDR3 covers 16 residues.

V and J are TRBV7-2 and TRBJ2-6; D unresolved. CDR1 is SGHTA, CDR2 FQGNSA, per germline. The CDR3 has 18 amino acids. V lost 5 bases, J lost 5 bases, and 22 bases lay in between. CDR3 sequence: CASSNELRRQSRANVLTF. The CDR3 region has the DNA TGTGCCAGCAGCAACGAGTTGAGACGACAAAGTCGGGCCAACGTCCTGACTTTC.

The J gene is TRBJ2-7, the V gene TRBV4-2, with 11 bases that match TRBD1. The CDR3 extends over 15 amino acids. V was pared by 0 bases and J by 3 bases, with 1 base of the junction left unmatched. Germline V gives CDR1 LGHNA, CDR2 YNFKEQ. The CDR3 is CASSQEGTGGYEQYF. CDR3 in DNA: TGTGCCAGCAGCCAAGAAGGGACAGGGGGCTACGAGCAGTACTTC.

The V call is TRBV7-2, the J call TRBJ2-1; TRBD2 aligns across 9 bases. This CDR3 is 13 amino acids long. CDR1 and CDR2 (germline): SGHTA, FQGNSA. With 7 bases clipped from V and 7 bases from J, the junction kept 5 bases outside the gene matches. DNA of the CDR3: TGTGCCAGCACGCGGGGGGGGGCGAATGAGCAGTTCTTC. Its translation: CASTRGGANEQFF.

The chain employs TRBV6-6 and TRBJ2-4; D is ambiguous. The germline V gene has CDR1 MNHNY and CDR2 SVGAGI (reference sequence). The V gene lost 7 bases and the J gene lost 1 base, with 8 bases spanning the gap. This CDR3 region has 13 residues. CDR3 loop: CASTETAKNIQYF. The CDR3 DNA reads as TGTGCCAGCACGGAGACCGCCAAAAACATTCAGTACTTC.

The CDR3 region has the DNA TGTGCCATCCTAACTAGCGGGAGGGGATCCTACAATGAGCAGTTCTTC. Translating it yields CAILTSGRGSYNEQFF. This sequence joins TRBV2 and TRBJ2-1; the match to TRBD2 covers 13 bases. Germline V gives CDR1 SNHLY, CDR2 FYNNEI. J was trimmed by 1 base and V by 10 bases; bases with no gene match: 7. The CDR3 runs to 16 residues.